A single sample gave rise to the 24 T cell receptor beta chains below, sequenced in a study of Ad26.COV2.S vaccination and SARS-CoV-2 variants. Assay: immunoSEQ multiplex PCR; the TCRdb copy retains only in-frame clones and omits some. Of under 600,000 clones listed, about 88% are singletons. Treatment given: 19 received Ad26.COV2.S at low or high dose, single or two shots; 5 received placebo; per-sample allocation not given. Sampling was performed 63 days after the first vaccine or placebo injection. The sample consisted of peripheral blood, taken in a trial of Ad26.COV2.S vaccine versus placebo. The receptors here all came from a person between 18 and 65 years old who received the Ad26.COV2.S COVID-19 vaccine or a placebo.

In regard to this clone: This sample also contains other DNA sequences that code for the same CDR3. The CDR3 here is CSARPDYEQYF. As DNA, the CDR3 is TGCAGTGCTAGACCTGATTACGAGCAGTACTTC. This sequence joins TRBV20-1 and TRBJ2-7; no firm D call. Germline values: CDR1 DFQATT, CDR2 SNEGSKA (reference sequence). The CDR3 is made up of 11 amino acids. V dropped 2 bases and J dropped 4 bases, with 6 bases sitting between them.

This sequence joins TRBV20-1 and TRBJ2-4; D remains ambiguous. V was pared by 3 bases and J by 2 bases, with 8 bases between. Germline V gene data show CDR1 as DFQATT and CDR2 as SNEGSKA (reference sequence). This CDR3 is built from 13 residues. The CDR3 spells CSASLPTKNIQYF. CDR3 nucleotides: TGCAGTGCTAGTTTGCCTACCAAAAACATTCAGTACTTC.

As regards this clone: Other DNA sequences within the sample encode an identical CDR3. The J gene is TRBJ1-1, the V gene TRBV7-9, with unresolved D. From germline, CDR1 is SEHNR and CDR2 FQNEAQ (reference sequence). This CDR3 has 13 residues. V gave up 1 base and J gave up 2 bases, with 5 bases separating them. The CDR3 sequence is CASSLVLNTEAFF. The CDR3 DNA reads TGTGCCAGCAGCTTAGTTTTAAACACTGAAGCTTTCTTT.

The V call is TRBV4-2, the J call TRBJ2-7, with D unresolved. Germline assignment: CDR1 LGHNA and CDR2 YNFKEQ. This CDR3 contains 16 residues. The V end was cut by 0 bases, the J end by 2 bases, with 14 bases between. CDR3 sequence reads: CASSQDAPRSTYEQYF. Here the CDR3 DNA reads TGTGCCAGCAGCCAAGATGCTCCCCGGTCGACCTACGAGCAGTACTTC.

The CDR3 reads CASSESWDRGNTEAFF. The CDR3 DNA is TGTGCCAGCAGCGAAAGTTGGGACAGGGGGAACACTGAAGCTTTCTTT. The chain recombines TRBV9 with TRBJ1-1, with TRBD1 matching over 10 bases. Germline CDR1 SGDLS, CDR2 YYNGEE. The CDR3 contains 16 residues. The ends lost 3 bases at V and 1 base at J; junction bases unmatched: 6.

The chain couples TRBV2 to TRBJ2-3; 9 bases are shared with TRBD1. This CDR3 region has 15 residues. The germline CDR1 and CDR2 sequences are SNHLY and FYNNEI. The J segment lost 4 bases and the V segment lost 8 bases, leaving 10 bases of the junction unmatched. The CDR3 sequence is CASQNRDRAPDTQYF. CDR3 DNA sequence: TGTGCCAGCCAAAACCGGGACAGGGCCCCAGATACGCAGTATTTT.

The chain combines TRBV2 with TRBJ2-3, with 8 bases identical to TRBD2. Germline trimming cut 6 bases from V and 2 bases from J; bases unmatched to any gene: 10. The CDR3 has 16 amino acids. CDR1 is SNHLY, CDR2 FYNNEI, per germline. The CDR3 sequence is CASSWGLVTNTDTQYF. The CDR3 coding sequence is TGTGCCAGCAGCTGGGGACTAGTGACAAACACAGATACGCAGTATTTT.

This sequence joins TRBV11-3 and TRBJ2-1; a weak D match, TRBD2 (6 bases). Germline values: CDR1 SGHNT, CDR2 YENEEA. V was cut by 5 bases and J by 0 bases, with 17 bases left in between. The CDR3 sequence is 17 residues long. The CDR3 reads CASSPGTGASSYNEQFF. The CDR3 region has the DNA TGTGCCAGCAGCCCAGGGACTGGTGCCAGCTCCTACAATGAGCAGTTCTTC. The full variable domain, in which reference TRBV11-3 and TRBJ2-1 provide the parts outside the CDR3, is EAGVVQSPRYKIIEKKQPVAFWCNPISGHNTLYWYLQNLGQGPELLIRYENEEAVDDSQLPKDRFSAERLKGVDSTLKIQPAELGDSAVYLCASSPGTGASSYNEQFFGPGTRLTVL.

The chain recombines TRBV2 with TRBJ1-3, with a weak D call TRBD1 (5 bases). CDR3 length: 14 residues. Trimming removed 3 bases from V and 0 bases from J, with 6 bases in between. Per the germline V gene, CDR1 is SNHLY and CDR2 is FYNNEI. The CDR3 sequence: CASSDRDSGNTIYF. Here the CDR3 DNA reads TGTGCCAGCAGTGACAGGGACTCTGGAAACACCATATATTTT.

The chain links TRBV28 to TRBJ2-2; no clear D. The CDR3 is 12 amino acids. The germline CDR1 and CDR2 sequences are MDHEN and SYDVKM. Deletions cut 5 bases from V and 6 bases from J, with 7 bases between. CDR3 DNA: TGTGCCAGCAGTCTTCTATCCGGGGAGCTGTTTTTT. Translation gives CASSLLSGELFF.

The DNA of the CDR3 is TGTGCCAGCAGTGACCCCGGCTACACCTTC. This codes for CASSDPGYTF. This chain joins TRBV2 and TRBJ1-2; D not certain. The CDR3 length is 10 residues. Trimming took 3 bases from V and 8 from J, leaving 4 bases between them. CDR1 is SNHLY and CDR2 is FYNNEI in the germline V gene.

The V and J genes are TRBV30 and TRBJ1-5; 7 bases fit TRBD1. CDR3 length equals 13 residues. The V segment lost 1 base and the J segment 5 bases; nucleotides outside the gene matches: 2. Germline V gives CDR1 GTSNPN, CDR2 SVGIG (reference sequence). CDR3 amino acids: CAWSATGDQPQHF. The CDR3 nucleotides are TGTGCCTGGAGTGCAACAGGGGATCAGCCCCAGCATTTT.

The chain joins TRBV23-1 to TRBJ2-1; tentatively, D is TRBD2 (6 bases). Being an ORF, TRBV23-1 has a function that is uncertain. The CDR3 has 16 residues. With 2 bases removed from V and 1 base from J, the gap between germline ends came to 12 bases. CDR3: CASSQGGGISYNEQFF. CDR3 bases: TGCGCCAGCAGTCAAGGCGGCGGGATATCCTACAATGAGCAGTTCTTC.

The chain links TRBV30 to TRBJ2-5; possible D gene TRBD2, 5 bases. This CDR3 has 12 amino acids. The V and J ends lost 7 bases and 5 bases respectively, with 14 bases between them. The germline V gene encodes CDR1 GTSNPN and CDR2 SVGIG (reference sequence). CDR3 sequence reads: CAFGPGEETQYF. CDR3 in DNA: TGTGCCTTCGGGCCTGGGGAGGAGACCCAGTACTTC. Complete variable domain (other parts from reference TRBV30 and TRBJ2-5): SQTIHQWPATLVQPVGSPLSLECTVEGTSNPNLYWYRQAAGRGLQLLFYSVGIGQISSEVPQNLSASRPQDRQFILSSKKLLLSDSGFYLCAFGPGEETQYFGPGTRLLVL.

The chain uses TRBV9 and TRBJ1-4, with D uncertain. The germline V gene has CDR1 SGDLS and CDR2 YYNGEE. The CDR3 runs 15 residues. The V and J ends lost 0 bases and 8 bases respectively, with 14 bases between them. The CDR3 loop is CASSVGAGVSEKLFF. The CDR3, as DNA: TGTGCCAGCAGCGTAGGAGCTGGGGTCTCCGAAAAACTGTTTTTT.

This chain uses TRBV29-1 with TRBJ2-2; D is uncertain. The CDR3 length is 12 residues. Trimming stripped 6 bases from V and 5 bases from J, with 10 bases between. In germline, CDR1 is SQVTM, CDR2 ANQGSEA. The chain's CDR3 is CSVHVDTGELFF. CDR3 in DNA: TGCAGCGTACACGTAGATACCGGGGAGCTGTTTTTT.

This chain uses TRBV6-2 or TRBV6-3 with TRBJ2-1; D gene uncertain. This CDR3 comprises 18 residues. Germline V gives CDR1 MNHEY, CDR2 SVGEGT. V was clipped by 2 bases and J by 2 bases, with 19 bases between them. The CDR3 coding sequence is TGTGCCAGCAGTTACAGGCGTAACAGCAGGCCCCCCTACAATGAGCAGTTCTTC. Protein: CASSYRRNSRPPYNEQFF.

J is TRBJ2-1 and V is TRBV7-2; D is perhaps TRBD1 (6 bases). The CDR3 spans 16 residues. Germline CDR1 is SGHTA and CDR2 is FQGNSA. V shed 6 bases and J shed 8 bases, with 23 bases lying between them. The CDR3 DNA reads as TGTGCCAGCAGTTCAACACAGGGTATCGGTGGCGATGAGCAGTTCTTC. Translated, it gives CASSSTQGIGGDEQFF. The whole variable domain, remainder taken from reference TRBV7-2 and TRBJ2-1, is GAGVSQSPSNKVTEKGKDVELRCDPISGHTALYWYRQSLGQGLEFLIYFQGNSAPDKSGLPSDRFSAERTGGSVSTLTIQRTQQEDSAVYLCASSSTQGIGGDEQFFGPGTRLTVL.

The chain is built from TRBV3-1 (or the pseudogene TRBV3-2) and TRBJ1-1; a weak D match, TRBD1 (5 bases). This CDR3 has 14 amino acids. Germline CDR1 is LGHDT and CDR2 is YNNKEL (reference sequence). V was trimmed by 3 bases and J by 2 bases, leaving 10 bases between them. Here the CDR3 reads CASSQRDLNTEAFF. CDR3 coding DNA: TGTGCCAGCAGCCAGAGGGACCTCAACACTGAAGCTTTCTTT.

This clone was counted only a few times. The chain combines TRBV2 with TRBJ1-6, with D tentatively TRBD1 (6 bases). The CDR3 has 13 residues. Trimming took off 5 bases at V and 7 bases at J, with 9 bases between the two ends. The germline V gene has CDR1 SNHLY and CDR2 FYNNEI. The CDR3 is CASSTGFNSPLHF. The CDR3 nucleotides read TGTGCCAGCAGTACAGGGTTCAATTCACCCCTCCACTTT.

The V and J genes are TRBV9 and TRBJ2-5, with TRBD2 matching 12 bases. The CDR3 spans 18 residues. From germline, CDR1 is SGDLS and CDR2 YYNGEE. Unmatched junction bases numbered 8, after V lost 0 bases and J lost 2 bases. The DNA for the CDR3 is TGTGCCAGCAGCGTAGCTGGGACTAGCGGGTCCTTTCAAGAGACCCAGTACTTC. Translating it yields CASSVAGTSGSFQETQYF.

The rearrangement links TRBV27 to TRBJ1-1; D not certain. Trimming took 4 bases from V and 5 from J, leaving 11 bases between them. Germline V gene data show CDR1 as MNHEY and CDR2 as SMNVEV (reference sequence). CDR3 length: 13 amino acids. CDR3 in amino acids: CASSSLRATEAFF. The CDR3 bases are TGTGCCAGCAGTTCACTTAGGGCGACTGAAGCTTTCTTT.

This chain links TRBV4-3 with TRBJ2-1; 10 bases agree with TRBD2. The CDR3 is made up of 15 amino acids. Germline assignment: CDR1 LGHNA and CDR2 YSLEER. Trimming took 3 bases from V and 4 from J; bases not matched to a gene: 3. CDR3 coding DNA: TGCGCCAGCAGCCACCTAGCGGGGGCATACAATGAGCAGTTCTTC. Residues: CASSHLAGAYNEQFF.

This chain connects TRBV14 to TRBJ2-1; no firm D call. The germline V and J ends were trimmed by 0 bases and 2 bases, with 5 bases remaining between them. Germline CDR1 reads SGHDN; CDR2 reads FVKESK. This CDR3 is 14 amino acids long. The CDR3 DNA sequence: TGTGCCAGCAGCCAAGAGCCAACCTACAATGAGCAGTTCTTC. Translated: CASSQEPTYNEQFF. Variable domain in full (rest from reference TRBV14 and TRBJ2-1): EAGVTQFPSHSVIEKGQTVTLRCDPISGHDNLYWYRRVMGKEIKFLLHFVKESKQDESGMPNNRFLAERTGGTYSTLKVQPAELEDSGVYFCASSQEPTYNEQFFGPGTRLTVL.